The entry below describes one T cell receptor beta chain. The antigen remains unidentified. This record comes from a study of CD8 T cells in Susac syndrome. Study results and caveats: The authors acknowledged that the study's TCR sequencing and HLA analysis involved relatively few individuals.

Random hexamers were used to reverse transcribe the RNA input (about 0.5 to 1 ug). Multiplex immunoSEQ PCR targeted 54 Vbeta and 13 Jbeta TCR beta segments. In TCRdb, the immunoSEQ multiplex PCR reads were re-called with MiXCR into one record per CDR3 protein. The sample shows approximately 120,000 distinct CDR3 sequences, around 94% of them seen only once. The length of the CDR3 is 17 residues. Germline assignment: CDR1 SGHRS and CDR2 YFSETQ. V shed 2 bases, J shed 5 bases, and the junction held 15 bases outside the gene matches. CD8+ and CD4+ T cells taken from blood had their TCR beta sequenced. The V and J genes are TRBV5-1 and TRBJ1-2; the match to TRBD1 covers 7 bases. The TCR comes from a human donor in good health. The sample was CD4+ T cells from PBMCs. CDR3 sequence: CASSFGDRVTILYGYTF. DNA for the CDR3: TGCGCCAGCAGCTTTGGAGACAGGGTCACAATCCTTTATGGCTACACCTTC.